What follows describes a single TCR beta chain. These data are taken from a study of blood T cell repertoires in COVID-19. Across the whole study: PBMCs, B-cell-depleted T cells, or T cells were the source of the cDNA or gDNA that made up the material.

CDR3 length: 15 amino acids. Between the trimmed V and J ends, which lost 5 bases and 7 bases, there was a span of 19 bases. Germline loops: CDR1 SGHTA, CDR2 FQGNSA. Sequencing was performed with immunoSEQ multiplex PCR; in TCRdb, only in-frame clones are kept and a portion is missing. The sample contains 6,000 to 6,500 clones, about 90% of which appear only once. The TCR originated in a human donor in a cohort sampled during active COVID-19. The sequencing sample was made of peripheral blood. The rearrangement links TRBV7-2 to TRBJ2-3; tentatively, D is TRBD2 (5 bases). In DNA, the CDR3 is TGTGCCAGCAGCCTTTTCGGGAAGGTAGTAAATACGCAGTATTTT. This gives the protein CASSLFGKVVNTQYF. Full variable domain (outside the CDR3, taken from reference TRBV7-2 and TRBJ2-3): GAGVSQSPSNKVTEKGKDVELRCDPISGHTALYWYRQSLGQGLEFLIYFQGNSAPDKSGLPSDRFSAERTGGSVSTLTIQRTQQEDSAVYLCASSLFGKVVNTQYFGPGTRLTVL.